The present entry profiles one TCR beta chain with its context. The antigen this receptor binds is unknown. Nothing much larger sits one base from this clone, and base qualities are not available. The immunoSEQ Assay, a bias-controlled multiplex PCR, was used to amplify TCRbeta CDR3 regions from genomic DNA. In the paper's pipeline: The number of nucleated cells in each sample was estimated from the amplification of reference gene primers within the assay. To quantify the absolute abundance of each unique TCRbeta CDR3 rearrangement, sequence reads were collapsed and filtered. For each sample, productive Simpson clonality was calculated by taking the square root of Simpson's diversity index across productive rearrangements. The table comes from immuneACCESS by way of TCRdb, which keeps in-frame sequences with V and J called. Part of the clones is missing from these tables; in studies checked, under half for an unresolved V gene and the rest for unknown reasons. That table is the source of V, J and clone size, and D and trimming were worked out from the DNA. Across this sample there are roughly 150,000 clones, with under 90% seen only once. 1.6% of the sample rests with the top ten.

This record comes from a study of blood T cell repertoires in COVID-19 (dated by TCRdb to 2018 to 2021). Background for the entire study: Collaborator samples came from the United States, Italy and Spain and covered acute and convalescent phases of COVID-19. The material from the prospective study consisted of cDNA or gDNA derived from T cells, B-cell-depleted T cells, or PBMCs. Subjects who had been exposed to COVID-19, were actively infected with it, or had recovered from it provided the deeply sampled blood TCRbeta repertoires that made up the dataset. The repertoires were released in a freely available public database intended as a resource for research on the immune response to SARS-CoV-2. Samples came from the ongoing ImmuneRACE study (first 160 participants) plus 1,254 subjects from 6 global collaborators. A de-identified subject ID, COVID-19 status, age in years and sex were almost always included in the sample metadata. HLA class I and class II types, where available, came from metadata supplied by the sample provider rather than from assay-based typing.

From cysteine to phenylalanine, the CDR3 is 15 amino acids long. The DNA shown is the 45-base CDR3, in frame from base 1. At the junction V is shortened by 1 base and J by 1 base, with 11 bases in between. CDR1 and CDR2 are drawn from the germline V gene (reference sequence): LNHNV, YYDKDF. Enrolling through a virtual design, the prospective study's participants ranged in age from roughly 18 to 89 years and lived across 20 to 25 United States geographic areas. In the prospective study, cohorts were assigned on the basis of participant-reported clinical history obtained from a screening survey and a study questionnaire. Exposed participants were defined as having been in contact with someone with a PCR-confirmed or clinician-diagnosed COVID-19 case within 2 weeks of study entry. Each participant in the prospective study had whole blood, serum and a nasopharyngeal or oropharyngeal swab collected by mobile phlebotomists. Additional blood draws and questionnaires over an approximately two-month period could optionally be provided by prospective study participants. Before DNA extraction, blood samples from the prospective study were shipped at room temperature or frozen.

Results the study describes overall, beyond this receptor: Clinical and demographic metadata were provided uncurated, with the amount varying by source and participant.

Sequenced material: PBMCs or T cells enriched from blood (not recorded which). The sequence is built from TRBV15 and TRBJ2-7, with an unclear D gene assignment. This clonotype was obtained from a young woman who had been exposed to COVID-19. For the CDR3, the sequence is CATSRGFQLSYEQYF. The DNA sequence is TGTGCCACCAGCAGAGGGTTCCAGTTGTCCTACGAGCAGTACTTC.